The text below deals with one T cell receptor (beta chain). This clone occurred many times. Its target antigen remains unknown. No quality values exist for individual bases; no much larger clone is one base distant. Participants in the prospective study were aged roughly 18 to 95 years, lived in 20 to 30 United States geographic areas, and enrolled through a virtual design. Cohort assignment in the prospective study relied on participant-reported clinical history from a screening survey and a study questionnaire. Recovered participants in ImmuneRACE Cohort 3 were defined as having two consecutive negative NP/OP PCR tests, clearance from a healthcare professional, or resolution of symptoms. In the prospective study, whole blood, serum and a nasopharyngeal or oropharyngeal swab were collected from each participant by mobile phlebotomists. Participants in the prospective study had the option to provide additional blood draws and questionnaires over an approximately 2-month period. Before DNA extraction, blood samples from the prospective study were shipped at room temperature or frozen.

The data originate from a study of blood T cell repertoires in COVID-19 (TCRdb year 2020). In terms of the full investigation: The collaborator samples originated in the United States, Italy and Spain and spanned the acute and convalescent phases of COVID-19. The samples were drawn from two sources: the first 160 participants of the ongoing ImmuneRACE study, and 950 to 1,500 subjects contributed by 6 global collaborators. The repertoires were released in a freely available public database intended as a resource for research on the immune response to SARS-CoV-2. The material from the prospective study consisted of cDNA or gDNA derived from T cells, B-cell-depleted T cells, or PBMCs. The dataset comprised deeply sampled blood TCRbeta repertoires from subjects exposed to, actively infected with, or recovered from COVID-19. Where HLA class I and class II types were available, the types were taken from metadata supplied by the sample provider, not from assay-based typing. Nearly every sample came with metadata listing a de-identified subject ID, COVID-19 status, age in years and sex. What the work shows at the level of the full study, not this receptor alone: The quantity of clinical and demographic metadata differed by source and by participant and was supplied without curation.

The CDR3 runs 12 amino acids, cysteine and phenylalanine included. CDR3 DNA only is kept here, 36 bases in frame from base 1. V lost 2 bases and J lost 7 bases; the stretch between them is 6 bases long. CDR1 is given as SNHLY and CDR2 as FYNNEI, both from the germline V gene. TCRbeta CDR3 regions were amplified from genomic DNA by means of the immunoSEQ Assay, a bias-controlled multiplex PCR. The study's processing was this. Nucleated cell counts per sample were estimated from amplification of reference gene primers within the assay. To quantify the absolute abundance of each unique TCRbeta CDR3 rearrangement, sequence reads were collapsed and filtered. For each sample, productive Simpson clonality was calculated by taking the square root of Simpson's diversity index across productive rearrangements. TCRdb retrieved this table from immuneACCESS and kept in-frame rearrangements only. Not all clones are present; in checked studies, unresolved V genes account for under half, and no reason is known for the remainder. That table furnishes V, J and clone size, whereas the DNA furnished D and trimming. The sample contains 200,000 to 250,000 clones, 65% to 85% of them found a single time. Approximately 3.1% of the sample belongs to the ten largest clones.

This sequence originates from a woman aged 55 to 70 who had recovered from COVID-19. The sample was PBMCs or T cells enriched from blood (not recorded which). The V and J genes are TRBV2 and TRBJ2-1, with no confidently assigned D gene. DNA sequence: TGTGCCAGCAGTGAAATTTTAAATGAGCAGTTCTTC. Its coded protein is CASSEILNEQFF.